The text below deals with one T cell receptor (beta chain). The junction differs from germline at one of its ends, possibly a read error. With 60 Vbeta and 13 Jbeta primers, the PCR was carried out. Authors' data handling: In a later analysis, 75 million to 85 million unique TCR beta chains included roughly 11 million shared by two or more donors. The data were produced by immunoSEQ multiplex PCR, yet TCRdb's version contains in-frame clones alone and is incomplete. V and J calls and clone size are copied from that table; D and trimming were computed from the DNA. The sample holds about 140,000 clones, approximately 80% seen once. The record originates from a study of cytomegalovirus exposure and HLA in healthy donors. CDR3 length equals 16 residues. Germline lookup yields CDR1 LNHNV and CDR2 YYDKDF (reference sequence).

The source of this sequence is a woman aged 35 to 49 in good health and CMV-seronegative. The sequencing sample was made of PBMCs. The J gene is TRBJ2-2, the V gene TRBV15, with a tentative D call TRBD2 (5 bases). The CDR3: CATSRDTGKNTGELFF. The CDR3 DNA reads as TGTGCCACCAGCAGAGACACCGGGAAGAACACCGGAGAGCTGTTTTTT.